The 23 T cell receptor beta chains below all came from one sample that was sequenced in a study of identifying expanded T cells in peripheral blood. Only in-frame clones appear in the TCRdb table, and some are missing; sequencing was by immunoSEQ multiplex PCR. There are about 78,000 clones in the sample; 80% to 90% occur only once, and 18% lies in the top ten. Sequences were obtained from blood. Receptors were obtained from a person aged 18 to 70 in good health.

The chain employs TRBV7-2 and TRBJ2-1; 11 positions agree with TRBD2. CDR3 length equals 15 residues. With V trimmed by 1 base and J by 8 bases, 4 bases remained unmatched. Germline CDR1 is SGHTA and CDR2 is FQGNSA. CDR3 residues: CASSLDSGRADEQFF. CDR3 bases: TGTGCCAGCAGCTTAGATAGCGGGAGGGCCGATGAGCAGTTCTTC.

This chain joins TRBV7-9 and TRBJ2-1, with TRBD1 matching 8 bases. CDR1 is SEHNR and CDR2 is FQNEAQ in the germline V gene (reference sequence). This CDR3 has 14 amino acids. Unmatched junction bases numbered 2, after V lost 5 bases and J lost 2 bases. The CDR3 region is CASSRTGPYNEQFF. CDR3 in DNA: TGTGCCAGCAGCCGGACAGGGCCCTACAATGAGCAGTTCTTC.

Worth noting for this clone: The junction and the germline gene differ at one end; a read error may be behind it. The chain carries TRBV4-3 and TRBJ1-5; the D is unclear. The CDR3 is made up of 14 amino acids. Germline loops: CDR1 LGHNA, CDR2 YSLEER. The CDR3 DNA follows: TGCGCCAGCAGCCAAGACAGATCAGCCCCAATGAGACTTTTT. This sequence encodes CASSQDRSAPMRLF.

The V and J genes are TRBV9 and TRBJ1-2; 8 nucleotides align to TRBD1. Germline V gene sequence: CDR1 SGDLS, CDR2 YYNGEE. Losses at the gene ends were 4 bases for V and 7 bases for J; bases not matched to a gene: 6. The CDR3 extends over 13 amino acids. As DNA, the CDR3 is TGTGCCAGCAGCCTGGACAGGGATGGTGGCTACACCTTC. This codes for CASSLDRDGGYTF.

V usage is TRBV6-4 and J usage is TRBJ2-1; 11 bases agree with TRBD2. V lost 2 bases to trimming and J lost 10 bases; unmatched junction nucleotides: 10. The CDR3 runs to 16 residues. Germline V gives CDR1 MRHNA, CDR2 SNTAGT. DNA of the CDR3: TGTGCCAGCAGTGACCCACTAGCGGGAGAATGTAGCGAGCAGTTCTTC. It encodes CASSDPLAGECSEQFF.

The chain couples TRBV28 to TRBJ2-3; D not certain. The CDR3 loop spans 12 amino acids. The germline V gene has CDR1 MDHEN and CDR2 SYDVKM. V lost 2 bases and J 9 bases, leaving 9 bases between the germline ends. The CDR3 DNA reads TGTGCCAGCAGTTTACTAGGCAGAACGCAGTATTTT. Translation gives CASSLLGRTQYF.

The rearrangement uses TRBV25-1 and TRBJ2-7, with 9 positions matching TRBD1. CDR3 length: 16 amino acids. J lost 1 base, V lost 4 bases, and 8 bases had no gene match. Germline V gene data show CDR1 as MGHDK and CDR2 as SYGVNS. CDR3 region: CASSASGGQGSYEQYF. The CDR3 nucleotides read TGTGCCAGCAGTGCCTCCGGGGGACAGGGATCCTACGAGCAGTACTTC.

J is TRBJ2-7 and V is TRBV6-5, with unresolved D. Germline CDR1 and CDR2: MNHEY and SVGAGI. Trimming took off 2 bases at V and 6 bases at J, with 5 bases between the two ends. The CDR3 has 11 residues. CDR3 nucleotide sequence: TGTGCCAGCAGTTACGGGGTCGAGCAGTACTTC. Its translation: CASSYGVEQYF.

This sequence joins TRBV7-2 and TRBJ2-3; D is uncertain. V was shortened by 2 bases and J by 0 bases, with 12 bases between the two germline ends. The length of the CDR3 is 16 residues. CDR1 and CDR2 from the germline V gene are SGHTA and FQGNSA. The CDR3 sequence is CASSLFWSTSTDTQYF. CDR3 nucleotides: TGTGCCAGCAGCTTATTCTGGTCCACTAGCACAGATACGCAGTATTTT.

This clone was seen a single time. DNA of the CDR3: TGTGCCAGCAGCAGTTATGGAAACACCATATATTTT. Its translation is CASSSYGNTIYF. This chain joins TRBV9 and TRBJ1-3; D is unresolved. V was clipped by 4 bases and J by 3 bases, with 5 bases between them. The CDR3 sequence is 12 residues long. Germline V gene data show CDR1 as SGDLS and CDR2 as YYNGEE.

The gene calls are TRBV9 and TRBJ2-2; 7 nucleotides agree with TRBD2. This CDR3 comprises 17 residues. Germline trimming cut 0 bases from V and 6 bases from J; bases unmatched to any gene: 11. Germline V lookup: CDR1 SGDLS, CDR2 YYNGEE. Here the CDR3 DNA reads TGTGCCAGCAGCGTAGGGCTAGCGGAAATTGGGGCCGGGGAGCTGTTTTTT. Translating it yields CASSVGLAEIGAGELFF.

The rearrangement links TRBV19 to TRBJ2-7; possibly TRBD1 for D (6 bases). V was clipped by 4 bases and J by 3 bases, with 13 bases between them. CDR3 length: 14 residues. Germline CDR1 and CDR2: LNHDA and SQIVND (reference sequence). The CDR3 DNA sequence: TGTGCCAGTAGTACCGACAGGAATCGCTACGAGCAGTACTTC. Its translation: CASSTDRNRYEQYF.

This chain joins TRBV7-2 and TRBJ1-1; no clear D. Germline-derived CDR1 and CDR2 are SGHTA and FQGNSA. Trimming removed 3 bases at V and 1 base at J, with 6 bases between. CDR3 length: 13 residues. CDR3 nucleotide sequence: TGTGCCAGCAGCTTTTCCGGGAACACTGAAGCTTTCTTT. Amino acid sequence: CASSFSGNTEAFF.

V gene TRBV27 combines with J gene TRBJ2-7, with D perhaps being TRBD1 or TRBD2 (5 bases each). V lost 5 bases and J 8 bases, leaving 16 bases between the germline ends. Germline CDR1 MNHEY, CDR2 SMNVEV (reference sequence). The CDR3 totals 13 residues. Here the CDR3 DNA reads TGTGCCAGCAGTCCCCCGGGACGGAATAAGCAGTACTTC. This translates into CASSPPGRNKQYF.

This CDR3 reads CASSERTDVNEKLFF. CDR3 bases: TGTGCCAGCAGTGAACGGACAGATGTTAATGAAAAACTGTTTTTT. This chain connects TRBV25-1 to TRBJ1-4, with D possibly matching TRBD1 (6 bases). Germline V gene lookup returns CDR1 MGHDK and CDR2 SYGVNS. V lost 2 bases to trimming and J lost 4 bases, with 11 bases between them. CDR3 length equals 15 residues. Drawing the rest from reference TRBV25-1 and TRBJ1-4, the complete variable domain is EADIYQTPRYLVIGTGKKITLECSQTMGHDKMYWYQQDPGMELHLIHYSYGVNSTEKGDLSSESTVSRIRTEHFPLTLESARPSHTSQYLCASSERTDVNEKLFFGSGTQLSVL.

The chain links TRBV7-3 to TRBJ2-1; possibly TRBD2 for D (6 bases). Germline V gives CDR1 SGHTA, CDR2 FQGTGA. CDR3 size: 17 residues. V was clipped by 3 bases and J by 0 bases, with 15 bases between them. The CDR3 region is CASSLNPTRSSYNEQFF. CDR3 DNA sequence: TGTGCCAGCAGCTTGAATCCGACTAGAAGCTCCTACAATGAGCAGTTCTTC.

This chain links TRBV13 with TRBJ2-7, with 8 bases identical to TRBD2. Germline V gene data show CDR1 as PRHDT and CDR2 as FYEKMQ (reference sequence). The CDR3 sequence is 17 residues long. Germline trimming cut 0 bases from V and 3 bases from J; bases unmatched to any gene: 10. CDR3 protein: CASSLGRVAGRGYEQYF. CDR3 bases: TGTGCCAGCAGCTTAGGCAGGGTAGCGGGGAGGGGCTACGAGCAGTACTTC.

This rearrangement joins TRBV7-9 to TRBJ1-2, with D unresolved. The germline gives CDR1 SEHNR, CDR2 FQNEAQ (reference sequence). There are 14 residues in the CDR3. With 0 bases removed from V and 0 bases from J, the gap between germline ends came to 5 bases. The CDR3 here is CASSLAQPNYGYTF. CDR3 nucleotide sequence: TGTGCCAGCAGCTTAGCGCAGCCTAACTATGGCTACACCTTC.

J is TRBJ1-2 and V is TRBV6-5, with no clear D. This CDR3 comprises 11 residues. Germline-derived CDR1 and CDR2 are MNHEY and SVGAGI. Trimming took 5 bases from V and 10 from J, leaving 11 bases between them. CDR3 DNA: TGTGCCAGCAGTAGCCCCCGGGTCTACACCTTC. Translated: CASSSPRVYTF.

The chain uses TRBV6-5 and TRBJ1-3, with D possibly TRBD1 on 5 matching bases. V was trimmed by 0 bases and J by 7 bases, leaving 16 bases between them. Germline V lookup: CDR1 MNHEY, CDR2 SVGAGI. This CDR3 has 16 amino acids. CDR3 loop: CASSYSRNLQANTIYF. CDR3 in DNA: TGTGCCAGCAGTTACTCGCGAAACTTACAGGCCAACACCATATATTTT.

This chain connects TRBV5-3 to TRBJ2-7, with D possibly matching TRBD2 (6 bases). TRBV5-3 belongs to the ORF category, with a function that is uncertain. The length of the CDR3 is 15 residues. The V gene lost 2 bases and the J gene lost 6 bases, with 18 bases spanning the gap. The CDR3 protein is CARSFESGSCPEQYF. The DNA of the CDR3 is TGTGCCAGAAGCTTCGAATCCGGGAGCTGTCCCGAGCAGTACTTC.

The chain has TRBV28 and TRBJ1-5; no reliable D call. The CDR3 has 15 residues. V lost 3 bases, J lost 2 bases, and 11 bases lay in between. Germline-derived CDR1 and CDR2 are MDHEN and SYDVKM. CDR3: CASSFRGRGNQPQHF. The CDR3 DNA sequence: TGTGCCAGCAGTTTTCGGGGAAGGGGCAATCAGCCCCAGCATTTT. The full variable domain, completed using reference TRBV28 and TRBJ1-5, is DVKVTQSSRYLVKRTGEKVFLECVQDMDHENMFWYRQDPGLGLRLIYFSYDVKMKEKGDIPEGYSVSREKKERFSLILESASTNQTSMYLCASSFRGRGNQPQHFGDGTRLSIL.

This chain uses TRBV28 with TRBJ1-4; D call uncertain. Trimming pared 3 bases from V and 6 bases from J, leaving 14 bases between. Germline V CDR1 and CDR2: MDHEN, SYDVKM. The CDR3 consists of 15 residues. CDR3 residues: CASSLGRTDYEKLFF. DNA for the CDR3: TGTGCCAGCAGTTTGGGAAGGACTGACTATGAAAAACTGTTTTTT.